These T cell receptor beta chains were read from a single sample in a study of beta chain features in type 1 diabetes. Assay used: immunoSEQ multiplex PCR; TCRdb lists only in-frame clones, some missing. The sample includes about 130,000 clones, nearly 9.5% seen only once; the top ten take 0.68%. Sequencing input: central memory CD4+ T cells from blood. The receptors were gathered from a man between 18 and 35 years old in good health. Each CDR3 is given with its conserved first and last residue. The order of the fields is clone size, J gene, V gene, D gene, CDR3 protein, CDR3 DNA. D genes are given only for firm matches. Part of the rows lack a size; the others show once, few, many or a class for expanded clones.

medium-sized	TRBJ2-5	TRBV30	TRBD2	CAWRRLAGAETQYF	TGTGCCTGGAGAAGGCTAGCGGGGGCAGAGACCCAGTACTTC
.	TRBJ2-5	TRBV4-3	TRBD2	CASSQDHRGGKTQYF	TGCGCCAGCAGCCAAGATCATAGGGGAGGGAAGACCCAGTACTTC
few	TRBJ2-7	TRBV7-3	TRBD2	CASSPLASGPYEQYF	TGTGCCAGCAGCCCCCTGGCTAGCGGGCCCTACGAGCAGTACTTC
.	TRBJ2-3	TRBV6-1	TRBD1	CASSERDISAGTGLTDTQYF	TGTGCCAGCAGTGAAAGAGATATCAGCGCCGGGACAGGGCTCACAGATACGCAGTATTTT
.	TRBJ2-1	TRBV7-3	TRBD2	CASRTSGGRGNEQFF	TGTGCCAGCAGGACTAGCGGGGGCCGGGGCAATGAGCAGTTCTTC
.	TRBJ1-1	TRBV9	.	CASSVAPVTEAFF	TGTGCCAGCAGCGTAGCCCCGGTAACTGAAGCTTTCTTT
.	TRBJ2-5	TRBV7-8	TRBD1	CASRLDRAGSQETQYF	TGTGCCAGCAGATTAGACAGGGCTGGGTCCCAAGAGACCCAGTACTTC
few	TRBJ2-7	TRBV6-1	TRBD2	CASSPKLAGENEQYF	TGTGCCAGCAGTCCGAAACTAGCGGGGGAGAACGAGCAGTACTTC
.	TRBJ2-5	TRBV5-1	.	CASSLRGDGEETQYF	TGCGCCAGCAGCTTGCGGGGAGACGGGGAAGAGACCCAGTACTTC
once	TRBJ2-7	TRBV6-1	TRBD1	CASSPRTGHYEQYF	TGTGCCAGCAGTCCTCGGACAGGTCACTACGAGCAGTACTTC
few	TRBJ2-7	TRBV5-8	TRBD1	CASTPIDRGHKQYF	TGTGCCAGCACCCCTATAGACAGGGGGCATAAGCAGTACTTC
.	TRBJ2-3	TRBV7-8	.	CASSLAGVTSRDTQYF	TGTGCCAGCAGCTTAGCGGGGGTGACTAGTCGAGATACGCAGTATTTT
.	TRBJ1-2	TRBV9	TRBD1	CASSVQGDTYGYTF	TGTGCCAGCAGCGTCCAGGGGGATACCTATGGCTACACCTTC
few	TRBJ2-1	TRBV5-4	TRBD2	CASSRGLAGEINEQFF	TGTGCCAGCAGCCGGGGACTAGCGGGGGAAATAAATGAGCAGTTCTTC
few	TRBJ2-5	TRBV18	TRBD1	CASSPRATGEETQYF	TGTGCCAGCTCACCACGCGCAACAGGGGAAGAGACCCAGTACTTC
few	TRBJ2-1	TRBV9	.	CASSVDDIPVF	TGTGCCAGCAGCGTAGACGACATTCCAGTCTTC
few	TRBJ1-4	TRBV11-2	TRBD1	CASSLSTGGGEKLFF	TGTGCCAGCAGCTTAAGTACAGGGGGGGGTGAAAAACTGTTTTTT
.	TRBJ1-3	TRBV10-3	.	CAISDQAISGNTIYF	TGTGCCATCAGTGACCAGGCAATCTCTGGAAACACCATATATTTT
.	TRBJ2-7	TRBV5-1	.	CASSGQTYEQYF	TGCGCCAGCAGTGGACAGACCTACGAGCAGTACTTC
.	TRBJ2-1	TRBV7-2	TRBD2	CASRPSGGDEQFF	TGTGCCAGCAGGCCTAGCGGGGGTGATGAGCAGTTCTTC
.	TRBJ2-3	TRBV7-9	TRBD1	CASSLAQGADTQYF	TGTGCCAGCAGCTTAGCGCAGGGGGCAGATACGCAGTATTTT
few	TRBJ2-1	TRBV4-3	.	CASSRTDASYNEQFF	TGCGCCAGCAGTAGGACAGATGCATCCTACAATGAGCAGTTCTTC
few	TRBJ2-7	TRBV14	.	CASSQQGLVSVEQYF	TGTGCCAGCAGCCAACAGGGACTCGTATCGGTCGAGCAGTACTTC
few	TRBJ2-3	TRBV7-3	TRBD2	CASSPRLAGGATDTQYF	TGTGCCAGCAGTCCCCGACTAGCGGGGGGGGCCACAGATACGCAGTATTTT
.	TRBJ2-3	TRBV15	TRBD2	CATSSRAGGRDTQYF	TGTGCCACCAGCAGCCGAGCGGGGGGGCGTGATACGCAGTATTTT
many	TRBJ2-1	TRBV5-1	TRBD2	CASRRTSASYNEQFF	TGCGCCAGCAGACGGACTAGCGCGTCCTACAATGAGCAGTTCTTC
.	TRBJ1-4	TRBV2	.	CASRAVEKLFF	TGTGCCAGCAGGGCTGTAGAAAAACTGTTTTTT
.	TRBJ2-7	TRBV4-2	TRBD1	CASSQDTSGQGSYEQYF	TGTGCCAGCAGCCAAGATACTTCGGGACAGGGCTCCTACGAGCAGTACTTC
few	TRBJ1-1	TRBV7-2	.	CASSPQGGNTEAFF	TGTGCCAGCAGCCCCCAGGGAGGGAACACTGAAGCTTTCTTT
.	TRBJ2-5	TRBV5-4	TRBD2	CASSFTSGGAQTQYF	TGTGCCAGCAGCTTCACTAGCGGGGGGGCGCAGACCCAGTACTTC
.	TRBJ1-3	TRBV2	.	CASTRGSGNTIYF	TGTGCCAGCACGAGAGGCTCTGGAAACACCATATATTTT
few	TRBJ2-7	TRBV6-1	TRBD2	CASSEELAGAYEQYF	TGTGCCAGCAGTGAAGAACTAGCGGGGGCCTACGAGCAGTACTTC
.	TRBJ1-2	TRBV5-4	.	CASRTGSSNYGYTF	TGTGCCAGCAGGACAGGTTCCTCTAACTATGGCTACACCTTC
few	TRBJ1-1	TRBV18	TRBD1	CASSRDRNTEAFF	TGTGCCAGCTCACGGGACAGGAACACTGAAGCTTTCTTT
.	TRBJ1-3	TRBV7-9	TRBD1	CASRRGAGGPNTIYF	TGTGCCAGCCGACGAGGGGCAGGGGGCCCAAACACCATATATTTT
few	TRBJ2-5	TRBV5-4	TRBD1	CASSLEDRGGTQYF	TGTGCCAGCAGCTTGGAAGACAGGGGTGGGACCCAGTACTTC
.	TRBJ2-7	TRBV6-1	.	CASSEGWAGAARSLEQYF	TGTGCCAGCAGTGAAGGATGGGCGGGGGCTGCGAGGTCTCTCGAGCAGTACTTC
few	TRBJ2-3	TRBV5-5	.	CASSLDGSSTDTQYF	TGTGCCAGCAGCCTAGACGGATCTAGCACAGATACGCAGTATTTT
.	TRBJ1-2	TRBV5-1	.	CASSQGTYGYTF	TGCGCCAGCAGCCAGGGGACCTATGGCTACACCTTC
few	TRBJ1-1	TRBV27	.	CASSPAGNTEAFF	TGTGCCAGCAGTCCGGCGGGGAACACTGAAGCTTTCTTT